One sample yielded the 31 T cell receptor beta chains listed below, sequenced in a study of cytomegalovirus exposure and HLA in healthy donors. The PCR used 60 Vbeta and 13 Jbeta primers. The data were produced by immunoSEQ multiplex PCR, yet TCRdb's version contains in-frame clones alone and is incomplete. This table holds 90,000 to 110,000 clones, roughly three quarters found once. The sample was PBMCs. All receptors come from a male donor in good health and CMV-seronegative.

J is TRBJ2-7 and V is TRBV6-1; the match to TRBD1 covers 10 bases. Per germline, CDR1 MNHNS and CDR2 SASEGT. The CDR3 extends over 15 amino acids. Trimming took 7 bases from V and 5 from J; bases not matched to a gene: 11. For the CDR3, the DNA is TGTGCCAGCAAAATTAACCGGGACAGGGGTCACGAGCAGTACTTC. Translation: CASKINRDRGHEQYF.

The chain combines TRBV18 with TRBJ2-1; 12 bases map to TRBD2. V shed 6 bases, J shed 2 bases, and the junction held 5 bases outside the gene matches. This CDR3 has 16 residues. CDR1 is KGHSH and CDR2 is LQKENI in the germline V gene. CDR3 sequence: CASSRGLAGAYNEQFF. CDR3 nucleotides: TGTGCCAGCTCCCGGGGACTAGCGGGTGCCTACAATGAGCAGTTCTTC.

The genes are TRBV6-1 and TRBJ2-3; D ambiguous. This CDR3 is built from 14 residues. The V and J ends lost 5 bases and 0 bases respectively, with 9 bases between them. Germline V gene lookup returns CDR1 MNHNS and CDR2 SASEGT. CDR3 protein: CASSPGSSTDTQYF. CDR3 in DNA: TGTGCCAGCAGTCCAGGAAGCAGCACAGATACGCAGTATTTT.

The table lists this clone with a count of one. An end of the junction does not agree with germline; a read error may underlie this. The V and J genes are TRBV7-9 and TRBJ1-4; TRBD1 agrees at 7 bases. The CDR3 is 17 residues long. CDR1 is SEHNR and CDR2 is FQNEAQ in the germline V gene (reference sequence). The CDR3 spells CSSNVISSGGFSEKLFF. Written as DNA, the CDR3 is TGTTCCAGCAACGTTATCTCGTCAGGGGGGTTTAGTGAAAAACTGTTTTTT.

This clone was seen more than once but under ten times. The CDR3 loop reads CASSIRGGTGYETQYF. The CDR3 nucleotides are TGTGCCAGTAGTATTAGGGGAGGGACCGGGTATGAGACCCAGTACTTC. The chain uses TRBV19 and TRBJ2-5, with 7 bases that match TRBD2. V lost 3 bases and J lost 5; bases outside the gene matches: 12. CDR3 size: 16 residues. Germline V CDR1 and CDR2: LNHDA, SQIVND (reference sequence).

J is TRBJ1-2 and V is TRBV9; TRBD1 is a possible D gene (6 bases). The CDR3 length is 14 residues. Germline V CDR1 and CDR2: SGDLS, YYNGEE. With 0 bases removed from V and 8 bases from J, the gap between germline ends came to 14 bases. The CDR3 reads CASSVVAGARGYTF. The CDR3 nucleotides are TGTGCCAGCAGCGTAGTGGCGGGGGCGCGGGGCTACACCTTC.

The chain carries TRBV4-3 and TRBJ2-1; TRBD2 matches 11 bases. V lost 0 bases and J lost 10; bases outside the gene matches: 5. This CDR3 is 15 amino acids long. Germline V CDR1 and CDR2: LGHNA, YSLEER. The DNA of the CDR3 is TGCGCCAGCAGCCAAGATTTAGCTAGCGGGAGGGAGCAGTTCTTC. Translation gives CASSQDLASGREQFF.

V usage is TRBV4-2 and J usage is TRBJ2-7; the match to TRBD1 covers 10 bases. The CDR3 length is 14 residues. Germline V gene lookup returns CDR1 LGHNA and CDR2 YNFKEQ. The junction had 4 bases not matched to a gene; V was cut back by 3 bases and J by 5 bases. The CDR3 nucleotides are TGTGCCAGCAGCCAGCCAGGGACAGGGGACGAGCAGTACTTC. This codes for CASSQPGTGDEQYF.

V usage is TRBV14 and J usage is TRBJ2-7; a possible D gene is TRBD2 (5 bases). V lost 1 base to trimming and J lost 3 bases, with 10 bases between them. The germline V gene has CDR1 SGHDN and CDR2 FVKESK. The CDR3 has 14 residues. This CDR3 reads CASSQGGSIYEQYF. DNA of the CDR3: TGTGCCAGCAGCCAAGGTGGGAGTATCTACGAGCAGTACTTC.

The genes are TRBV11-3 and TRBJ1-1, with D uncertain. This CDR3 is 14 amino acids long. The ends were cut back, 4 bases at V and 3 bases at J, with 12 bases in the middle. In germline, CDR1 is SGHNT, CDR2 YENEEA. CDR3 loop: CASSSFDRDTEAFF. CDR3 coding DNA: TGTGCCAGCAGCTCCTTCGACCGGGACACTGAAGCTTTCTTT.

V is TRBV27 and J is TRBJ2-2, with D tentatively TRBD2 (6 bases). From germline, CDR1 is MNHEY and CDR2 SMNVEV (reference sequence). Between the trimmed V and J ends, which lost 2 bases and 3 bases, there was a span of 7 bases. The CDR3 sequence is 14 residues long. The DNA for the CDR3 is TGTGCCAGCAGTTTAAGGGAGGACACCGGGGAGCTGTTTTTT. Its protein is CASSLREDTGELFF.

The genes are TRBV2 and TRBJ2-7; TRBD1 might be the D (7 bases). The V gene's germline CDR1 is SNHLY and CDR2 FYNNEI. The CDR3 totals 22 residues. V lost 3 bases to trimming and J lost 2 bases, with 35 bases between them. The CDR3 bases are TGTGCCAGCAGTGAGTCCTTCCCACGGAGGGAGCGAACCGGGACAGACGCCTACGAGCAGTACTTC. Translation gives CASSESFPRRERTGTDAYEQYF.

This chain's CDR3 is CASSLSVPDNEQFF. For the CDR3, the DNA is TGCGCCAGCAGCTTATCAGTGCCTGACAATGAGCAGTTCTTC. V is TRBV5-1 and J is TRBJ2-1, with unresolved D. V dropped 2 bases and J dropped 5 bases, with 11 bases sitting between them. The CDR3 has 14 amino acids. The V gene's germline CDR1 is SGHRS and CDR2 YFSETQ.

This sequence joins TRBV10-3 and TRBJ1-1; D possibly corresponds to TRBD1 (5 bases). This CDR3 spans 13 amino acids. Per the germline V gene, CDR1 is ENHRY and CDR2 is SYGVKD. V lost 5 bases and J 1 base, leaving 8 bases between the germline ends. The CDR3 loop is CAISRQTNTEAFF. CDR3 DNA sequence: TGTGCCATCAGTAGACAGACGAACACTGAAGCTTTCTTT.

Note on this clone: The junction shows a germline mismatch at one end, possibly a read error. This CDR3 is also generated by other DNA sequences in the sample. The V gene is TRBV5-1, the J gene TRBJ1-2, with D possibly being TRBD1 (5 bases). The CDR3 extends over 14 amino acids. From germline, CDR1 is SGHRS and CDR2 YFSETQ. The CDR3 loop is CASSLAGVDYGYTF. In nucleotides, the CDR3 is TGCGCCAGCAGCCTCGCGGGGGTCGACTATGGCTACACATTC.

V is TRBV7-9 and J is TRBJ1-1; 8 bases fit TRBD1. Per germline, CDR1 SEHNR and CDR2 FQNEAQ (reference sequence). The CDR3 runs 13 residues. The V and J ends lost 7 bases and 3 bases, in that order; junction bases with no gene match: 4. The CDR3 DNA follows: TGTGCCAGCACCAAACAGGGGGACACTGAAGCTTTCTTT. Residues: CASTKQGDTEAFF.

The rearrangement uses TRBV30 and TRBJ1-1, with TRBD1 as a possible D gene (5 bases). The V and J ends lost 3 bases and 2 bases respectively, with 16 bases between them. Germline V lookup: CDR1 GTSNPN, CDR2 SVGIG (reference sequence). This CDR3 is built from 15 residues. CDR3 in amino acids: CAWSRMTASNTEAFF. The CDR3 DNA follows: TGTGCCTGGAGCAGAATGACAGCTTCTAACACTGAAGCTTTCTTT.

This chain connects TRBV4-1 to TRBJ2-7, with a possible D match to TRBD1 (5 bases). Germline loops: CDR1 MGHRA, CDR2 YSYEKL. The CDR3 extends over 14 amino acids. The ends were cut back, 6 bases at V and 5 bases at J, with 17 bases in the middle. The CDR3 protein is CASRRWGDRDEQYF. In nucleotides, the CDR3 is TGCGCCAGCAGGCGATGGGGCGATAGGGACGAGCAGTACTTC.

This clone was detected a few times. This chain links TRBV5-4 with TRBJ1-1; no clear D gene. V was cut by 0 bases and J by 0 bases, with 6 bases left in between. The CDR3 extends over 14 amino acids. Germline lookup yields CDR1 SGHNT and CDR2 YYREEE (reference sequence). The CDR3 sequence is CASSLDSLNTEAFF. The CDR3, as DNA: TGTGCCAGCAGCTTGGACAGCCTGAACACTGAAGCTTTCTTT. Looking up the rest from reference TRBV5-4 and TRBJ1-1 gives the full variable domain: ETGVTQSPTHLIKTRGQQVTLRCSSQSGHNTVSWYQQALGQGPQFIFQYYREEENGRGNFPPRFSGLQFPNYSSELNVNALELDDSALYLCASSLDSLNTEAFFGQGTRLTVV.

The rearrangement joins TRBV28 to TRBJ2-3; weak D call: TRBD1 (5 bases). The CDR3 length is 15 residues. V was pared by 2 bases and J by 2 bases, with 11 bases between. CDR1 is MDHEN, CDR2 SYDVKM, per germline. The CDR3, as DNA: TGTGCCAGCAGTTTAAGGGGTGGATACACAGATACGCAGTATTTT. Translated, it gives CASSLRGGYTDTQYF.

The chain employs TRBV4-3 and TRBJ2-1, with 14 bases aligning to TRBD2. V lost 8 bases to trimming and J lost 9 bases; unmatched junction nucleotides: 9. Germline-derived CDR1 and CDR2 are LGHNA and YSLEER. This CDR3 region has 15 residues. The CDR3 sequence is CASSKTSGRATEQFF. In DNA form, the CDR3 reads TGCGCCAGCTCTAAGACTAGCGGGAGGGCCACTGAGCAGTTCTTC.

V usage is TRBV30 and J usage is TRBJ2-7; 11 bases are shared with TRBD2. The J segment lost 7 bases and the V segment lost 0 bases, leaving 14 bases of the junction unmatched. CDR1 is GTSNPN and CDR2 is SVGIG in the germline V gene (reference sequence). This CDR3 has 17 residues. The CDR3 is CAWSVGSGRALAREQYF. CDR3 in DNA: TGTGCCTGGAGTGTAGGTAGCGGGAGGGCCCTTGCCCGGGAGCAGTACTTC.

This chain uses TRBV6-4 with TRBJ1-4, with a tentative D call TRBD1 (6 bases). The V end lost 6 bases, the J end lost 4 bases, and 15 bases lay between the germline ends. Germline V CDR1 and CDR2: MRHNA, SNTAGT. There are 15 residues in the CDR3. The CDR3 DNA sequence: TGTGCCAGCAGCCGACAGGTCGTCTTTAATGAAAAACTGTTTTTT. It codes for CASSRQVVFNEKLFF.

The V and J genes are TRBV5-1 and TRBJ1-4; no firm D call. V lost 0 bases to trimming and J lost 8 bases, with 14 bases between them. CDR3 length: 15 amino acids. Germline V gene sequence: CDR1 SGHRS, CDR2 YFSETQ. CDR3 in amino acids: CASSLAGYEREKLFF. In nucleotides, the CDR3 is TGCGCCAGCAGCTTGGCGGGATACGAACGGGAAAAACTGTTTTTT.

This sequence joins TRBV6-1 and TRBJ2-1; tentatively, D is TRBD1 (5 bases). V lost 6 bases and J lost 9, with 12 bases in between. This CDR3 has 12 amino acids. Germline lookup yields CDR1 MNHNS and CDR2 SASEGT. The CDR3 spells CASSPDRGEQFF. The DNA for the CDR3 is TGTGCCAGCAGCCCGGATAGGGGTGAGCAGTTCTTC.

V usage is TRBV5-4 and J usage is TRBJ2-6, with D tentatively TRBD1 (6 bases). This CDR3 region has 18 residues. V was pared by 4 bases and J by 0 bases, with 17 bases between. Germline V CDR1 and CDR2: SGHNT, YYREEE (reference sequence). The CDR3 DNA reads TGTGCCAGCAGCGGCACAGGGACCAGTTTCTCTGGGGCCAACGTCCTGACTTTC. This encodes CASSGTGTSFSGANVLTF.

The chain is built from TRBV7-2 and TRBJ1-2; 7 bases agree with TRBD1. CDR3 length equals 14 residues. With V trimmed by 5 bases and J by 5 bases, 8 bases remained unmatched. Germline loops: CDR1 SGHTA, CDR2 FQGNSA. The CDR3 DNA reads TGTGCCAGCAGCCTCATGAGGGACAGATATGGCTACACCTTC. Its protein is CASSLMRDRYGYTF.

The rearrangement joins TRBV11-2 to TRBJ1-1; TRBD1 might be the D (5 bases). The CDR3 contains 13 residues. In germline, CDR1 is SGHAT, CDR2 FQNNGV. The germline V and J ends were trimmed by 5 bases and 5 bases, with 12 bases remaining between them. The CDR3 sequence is CASSTDSLTEAFF. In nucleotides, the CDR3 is TGTGCCAGCAGCACTGACAGTCTAACTGAAGCTTTCTTT.

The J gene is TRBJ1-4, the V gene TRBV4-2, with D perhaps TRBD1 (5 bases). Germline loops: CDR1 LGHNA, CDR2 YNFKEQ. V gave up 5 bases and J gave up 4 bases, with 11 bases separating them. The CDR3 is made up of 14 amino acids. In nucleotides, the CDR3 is TGTGCCAGCAGCTCCCGACAGTATAATGAAAAACTGTTTTTT. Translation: CASSSRQYNEKLFF.

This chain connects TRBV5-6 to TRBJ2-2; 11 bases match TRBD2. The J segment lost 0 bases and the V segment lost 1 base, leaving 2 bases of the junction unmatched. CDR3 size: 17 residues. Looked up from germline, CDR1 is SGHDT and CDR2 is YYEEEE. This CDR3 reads CASSLTSGGSNTGELFF. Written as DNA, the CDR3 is TGTGCCAGCAGCTTGACTAGCGGGGGATCGAACACCGGGGAGCTGTTTTTT. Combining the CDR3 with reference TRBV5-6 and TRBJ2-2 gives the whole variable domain DAGVTQSPTHLIKTRGQQVTLRCSPKSGHDTVSWYQQALGQGPQFIFQYYEEEERQRGNFPDRFSGHQFPNYSSELNVNALLLGDSALYLCASSLTSGGSNTGELFFGEGSRLTVL.

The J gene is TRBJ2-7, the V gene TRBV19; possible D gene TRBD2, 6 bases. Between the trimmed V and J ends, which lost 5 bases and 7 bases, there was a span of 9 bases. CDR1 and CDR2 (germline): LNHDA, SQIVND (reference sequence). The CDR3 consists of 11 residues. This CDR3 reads CASSVGGEQYF. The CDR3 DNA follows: TGTGCCAGTAGTGTGGGGGGAGAGCAGTACTTC.